Listed here are 25 T cell receptor beta chains from one sample, sequenced in a study of spatial heterogeneity in lung cancer. Broader study findings: Expanded alpha and beta TCR counts within tumors tracked tumor mutation counts.

Their target antigens are unknown. Time point reported: sample taken at primary tumor resection. Using its own MiXCR run on the 5' RACE reads, TCRdb lists one record per CDR3 protein. Of roughly 9,800 distinct CDR3 sequences in the sample, around 11% were seen once. Sequenced material: lung tumor tissue, taken at surgery. The receptors come from a female donor with early-stage non-small cell lung cancer.

The chain combines TRBV5-1 with TRBJ2-1; D may be TRBD1 (6 bases). V was trimmed by 2 bases and J by 2 bases, leaving 11 bases between them. From germline, CDR1 is SGHRS and CDR2 YFSETQ. The CDR3 is 15 amino acids. Written as DNA, the CDR3 is TGCGCCAGCAGCTTCGACCAGGGGACCTACAATGAGCAGTTCTTC. It specifies CASSFDQGTYNEQFF.

This clonotype was observed many times. The chain has TRBV19 and TRBJ1-2; unclear D gene. This CDR3 contains 14 residues. Trimming stripped 6 bases from V and 7 bases from J, with 18 bases between. The germline V gene has CDR1 LNHDA and CDR2 SQIVND (reference sequence). The DNA for the CDR3 is TGTGCCAGTAGCACCCTAGAGCGGACTGTTGGCTACACCTTC. Translated: CASSTLERTVGYTF.

This clonotype was seen repeatedly, ten times or more. The V gene is TRBV6-2 or TRBV6-3, the J gene TRBJ2-1; maybe TRBD2 (6 bases). Trimming stripped 6 bases from V and 2 bases from J, with 8 bases between. This CDR3 region has 13 residues. From germline, CDR1 is MNHEY and CDR2 SVGEGT. CDR3 DNA sequence: TGTGCCAGCAGGCGGGACGCCTACAATGAGCAGTTCTTC. Translated: CASRRDAYNEQFF.

The rearrangement links TRBV3-1 to TRBJ1-1, with D perhaps matching TRBD1 (5 bases). Germline V CDR1 and CDR2: LGHDT, YNNKEL (reference sequence). V was trimmed by 3 bases and J by 1 base, leaving 9 bases between them. This CDR3 comprises 14 residues. The CDR3 sequence: CASSHFGGNTEAFF. CDR3 sequence (DNA): TGTGCCAGCAGCCATTTCGGGGGGAACACTGAAGCTTTCTTT.

This clonotype is categorized as medium-sized. This chain joins TRBV19 and TRBJ2-4; possible D gene TRBD2, 7 bases. Germline assignment: CDR1 LNHDA and CDR2 SQIVND (reference sequence). There are 14 residues in the CDR3. V lost 2 bases, J lost 5 bases, and 10 bases lay in between. The CDR3 sequence: CASSIRGAQNIQYF. The CDR3 DNA reads TGTGCCAGTAGTATACGGGGGGCGCAAAACATTCAGTACTTC.

There are a few counts of this clonotype. The V call is TRBV27, the J call TRBJ1-4; D call uncertain. The CDR3 is made up of 14 amino acids. Germline V CDR1 and CDR2: MNHEY, SMNVEV (reference sequence). V gave up 3 bases and J gave up 10 bases, with 15 bases separating them. CDR3 sequence (DNA): TGTGCCAGCAGTTTTAACTTCGAGACCAGAAAACTGTTTTTT. Translated, it gives CASSFNFETRKLFF.

This chain joins TRBV12-5 and TRBJ1-6; D unclear. Germline loops: CDR1 LGHNT, CDR2 FRNRAP. Trimming left V 4 bases short and J 0 bases short, with 10 bases between. The length of the CDR3 is 16 residues. The CDR3: CASGWTRSSYNSPLHF. CDR3 coding DNA: TGTGCTAGTGGTTGGACCCGTAGCTCCTATAATTCACCCCTCCACTTT.

This sequence joins TRBV28 and TRBJ2-3; D perhaps matches TRBD2 (7 bases). The CDR3 has 16 amino acids. The V end was cut by 7 bases, the J end by 5 bases, with 22 bases between. CDR1 and CDR2 (germline): MDHEN, SYDVKM. The DNA of the CDR3 is TGTGCCAGCACTTCACCCCGGAGGGGGGGAATAGATACGCAGTATTTT. Protein: CASTSPRRGGIDTQYF.

This clonotype was counted ten times or more. CDR3 loop: CASSAVLGLGTDTQYF. In DNA, the CDR3 is TGTGCCAGCAGCGCCGTTTTGGGCCTGGGGACAGATACGCAGTATTTT. This rearrangement joins TRBV7-2 to TRBJ2-3; D gene uncertain. The CDR3 extends over 16 amino acids. CDR1 SGHTA and CDR2 FQGNSA come from the germline V gene. The V and J ends lost 5 bases and 3 bases respectively, with 18 bases between them.

This clonotype was seen ten or more times. In DNA form, the CDR3 reads TGCAGTGCCCTGGGGTCCTCTGGAAACACCATATATTTT. Translation: CSALGSSGNTIYF. The chain joins TRBV20-1 to TRBJ1-3; D remains ambiguous. The length of the CDR3 is 13 residues. Looked up from germline, CDR1 is DFQATT and CDR2 is SNEGSKA (reference sequence). V lost 6 bases and J lost 0, with 9 bases in between.

By share, this clonotype ranks as medium-sized. This chain links TRBV6-2 or TRBV6-3 with TRBJ2-1, with 9 bases matching TRBD1. The V and J ends lost 7 bases and 5 bases, in that order; junction bases with no gene match: 9. This CDR3 contains 15 residues. Germline CDR1 and CDR2: MNHEY and SVGEGT. The CDR3 region has the DNA TGTGCCAGCACTCCCTTGGGGGACAGGGACAATGAGCAGTTCTTC. This encodes CASTPLGDRDNEQFF.

CDR3 residues: CASRAAWGRDNEQFF. The CDR3 DNA sequence: TGTGCCAGCAGAGCCGCGTGGGGCAGGGACAATGAGCAGTTCTTC. The genes are TRBV7-2 and TRBJ2-1, with D tentatively TRBD1 (5 bases). This CDR3 is built from 15 residues. Trimming took 6 bases from V and 5 from J, leaving 17 bases between them. Germline CDR1 is SGHTA and CDR2 is FQGNSA. The full variable domain, in which reference TRBV7-2 and TRBJ2-1 provide the parts outside the CDR3, is GAGVSQSPSNKVTEKGKDVELRCDPISGHTALYWYRQSLGQGLEFLIYFQGNSAPDKSGLPSDRFSAERTGGSVSTLTIQRTQQEDSAVYLCASRAAWGRDNEQFFGPGTRLTVL.

This clonotype is labeled as medium-sized (0.01 to 0.1%). The V and J genes are TRBV2 and TRBJ1-2, with D possibly TRBD1 on 5 matching bases. Germline V gene data show CDR1 as SNHLY and CDR2 as FYNNEI. This CDR3 region has 14 residues. V was clipped by 7 bases and J by 2 bases, with 14 bases between them. DNA of the CDR3: TGTGCCAGCAACTTGGGACTGCTCAACTATGGCTACACCTTC. Translation: CASNLGLLNYGYTF.

This clonotype was observed many times. The chain carries TRBV5-1 and TRBJ1-1, with D maybe TRBD1 (5 bases). The CDR3 sequence is 15 residues long. The V and J ends lost 0 bases and 4 bases respectively, with 13 bases between them. CDR1 SGHRS and CDR2 YFSETQ come from the germline V gene. The CDR3 is CASSLDQRGVTEAFF. Written as DNA, the CDR3 is TGCGCCAGCAGCTTGGATCAGAGAGGGGTCACTGAAGCTTTCTTT.

This clonotype was seen at least ten times. The chain combines TRBV11-2 with TRBJ1-6; the match to TRBD1 covers 7 bases. Germline assignment: CDR1 SGHAT and CDR2 FQNNGV. This CDR3 is 13 amino acids long. Trimming cost V 5 bases and J 8 bases; bases outside gene matches: 3. The CDR3 spells CASSGRGDSPLHF. The CDR3 coding sequence is TGTGCCAGCAGCGGCAGGGGGGATTCACCCCTCCACTTT. Together with reference TRBV11-2 and TRBJ1-6, the CDR3 gives the full variable domain: EAGVAQSPRYKIIEKRQSVAFWCNPISGHATLYWYQQILGQGPKLLIQFQNNGVVDDSQLPKDRFSAERLKGVDSTLKIQPAKLEDSAVYLCASSGRGDSPLHFGNGTRLTVT.

This chain links TRBV7-8 with TRBJ2-7; unclear D gene. This CDR3 is built from 11 residues. The germline gives CDR1 SGHVS, CDR2 FQNEAQ. V gave up 6 bases and J gave up 3 bases, with 6 bases separating them. Written as DNA, the CDR3 is TGTGCCAGCAGGGGCGGCTACGAGCAGTACTTC. Protein product: CASRGGYEQYF. Together with reference TRBV7-8 and TRBJ2-7, the CDR3 gives the full variable domain: GAGVSQSPRYKVAKRGQDVALRCDPISGHVSLFWYQQALGQGPEFLTYFQNEAQLDKSGLPSDRFFAERPEGSVSTLKIQRTQQEDSAVYLCASRGGYEQYFGPGTRLTVT.

V and J are TRBV6-5 and TRBJ2-7, with 7 bases lining up with TRBD2. The CDR3 loop spans 14 amino acids. Germline CDR1 is MNHEY and CDR2 is SVGAGI. J lost 7 bases, V lost 10 bases, and 16 bases had no gene match. CDR3 in DNA: TGTGCCACCGGAATACGAGCGGGAAATAGGGAGCAGTACTTC. Translating it yields CATGIRAGNREQYF.

This clonotype is termed medium-sized. The chain links TRBV12-3 or TRBV12-4 to TRBJ1-1; D unclear. The CDR3 sequence is 12 residues long. V was clipped by 5 bases and J by 4 bases, with 8 bases between them. CDR3 residues: CASSPGSTEAFF. CDR3 nucleotides: TGTGCCAGCAGTCCGGGGAGCACTGAAGCTTTCTTT.

This clonotype ranks as medium-sized. The V call is TRBV6-5, the J call TRBJ2-3, with 9 bases fitting TRBD1. This CDR3 has 16 residues. The germline V gene has CDR1 MNHEY and CDR2 SVGAGI. Trimming cost V 2 bases and J 2 bases; bases outside gene matches: 5. Here the CDR3 DNA reads TGTGCCAGCAGTTACGGGGGGGACAGGGTCACAGATACGCAGTATTTT. It codes for CASSYGGDRVTDTQYF.

The chain is built from TRBV2 and TRBJ2-2, with TRBD2 as a possible D gene (5 bases). This CDR3 is 12 amino acids long. The V end was cut by 7 bases, the J end by 5 bases, with 8 bases between. Germline CDR1 reads SNHLY; CDR2 reads FYNNEI. The CDR3 sequence is CASNWRTGELFF. The CDR3 coding sequence is TGTGCCAGCAACTGGAGGACCGGGGAGCTGTTTTTT.

This clonotype was seen a handful of times. The rearrangement links TRBV29-1 to TRBJ1-2; TRBD1 agrees at 9 bases. The length of the CDR3 is 13 residues. Unmatched junction bases numbered 5, after V lost 7 bases and J lost 2 bases. From germline, CDR1 is SQVTM and CDR2 ANQGSEA. CDR3 sequence (DNA): TGCAGCGCGGACAGGGGCCTGAACTATGGCTACACCTTC. Encoded protein: CSADRGLNYGYTF.

In its sample, this clonotype was seen many times. The chain uses TRBV6-5 and TRBJ2-3; the D gene is possibly TRBD2 (6 bases). V lost 6 bases and J 4 bases, leaving 14 bases between the germline ends. Germline V gene lookup returns CDR1 MNHEY and CDR2 SVGAGI. The CDR3 length is 14 residues. CDR3 nucleotides: TGTGCCAGCAGGCGCGGGGTCACGGCAGATACGCAGTATTTT. This codes for CASRRGVTADTQYF.

This clonotype has a count of ten or more. The genes are TRBV7-2 and TRBJ1-1, with no clear D. Trimming left V 5 bases short and J 4 bases short, with 11 bases between. Germline-derived CDR1 and CDR2 are SGHTA and FQGNSA. This CDR3 contains 13 residues. Here the CDR3 reads CASSTYPGTEAFF. CDR3 nucleotides: TGTGCCAGCAGCACCTACCCGGGCACTGAAGCTTTCTTT.

This clonotype was observed many times. The CDR3 loop is CASSSTGTSGIKNEQFF. In DNA form, the CDR3 reads TGTGCCAGCAGCTCAACCGGGACTAGCGGGATAAAGAATGAGCAGTTCTTC. This sequence joins TRBV11-2 and TRBJ2-1, with 13 bases fitting TRBD2. The CDR3 has 17 amino acids. CDR1 is SGHAT, CDR2 FQNNGV, per germline. Germline trimming cut 4 bases from V and 7 bases from J; bases unmatched to any gene: 10.

Notes on this clonotype: This may come from a read error, since a much larger clone is one base off. V and J are TRBV18 and TRBJ2-1; 15 bases are a match to TRBD2. The CDR3 contains 16 residues. Germline values: CDR1 KGHSH, CDR2 LQKENI. CDR3 in amino acids: CVSSPPGLAGGDEQFF. Here the CDR3 DNA reads TGTGTCAGCTCACCACCGGGACTAGCGGGAGGTGATGAGCAGTTCTTC.